One sample yielded the 23 T cell receptor beta chains listed below, sequenced in a study of identical twins (dated by TCRdb to the mid-2010s). Library preparation employed 5' RACE. The data were produced on an Illumina HiSeq 2000. In-frame beta chains were kept once TCRdb had trimmed the public reads at Q25 with fastp and called clones with MiXCR. Under each unique CDR3 protein, matching rows form one entry showing the most common genes and DNA. The sample table contains about 700,000 distinct CDR3 sequences; only one count was recorded for around 8.6% of them. The top ten clones comprise 0.98% of the sample. This sample also belongs to another study, concerning yellow fever vaccine responses in identical twins.

Material: PBMCs. The source is a young woman in good health.

This clonotype appeared a few times. This chain connects TRBV5-1 to TRBJ2-1; tentative D call: TRBD1 (5 bases). In germline, CDR1 is SGHRS, CDR2 YFSETQ. There are 15 residues in the CDR3. V gave up 3 bases and J gave up 2 bases, with 12 bases separating them. CDR3 DNA sequence: TGCGCCAGCAGCTACGCCGCGACAGCCTACAATGAGCAGTTCTTC. Translating it yields CASSYAATAYNEQFF.

The rearrangement links TRBV4-3 to TRBJ2-7, with TRBD2 matching over 9 bases. Germline V gene sequence: CDR1 LGHNA, CDR2 YSLEER. The CDR3 is made up of 15 amino acids. V was pared by 1 base and J by 4 bases, with 5 bases of the junction left unmatched. CDR3 nucleotide sequence: TGCGCCAGCAGCCAAGCGGCGACTAGCGGATACGAGCAGTACTTC. Translated, it gives CASSQAATSGYEQYF.

This clonotype appeared a few times. The chain has TRBV11-2 and TRBJ2-1, with no clear D. V was trimmed by 5 bases and J by 6 bases, leaving 11 bases between them. CDR1 and CDR2 (germline): SGHAT, FQNNGV. The CDR3 runs 13 residues. The CDR3 region has the DNA TGTGCCAGCAGCGCCTACGCGCTCAATGAGCAGTTCTTC. This translates into CASSAYALNEQFF. Based on the CDR3 plus reference TRBV11-2 and TRBJ2-1, the full variable domain is EAGVAQSPRYKIIEKRQSVAFWCNPISGHATLYWYQQILGQGPKLLIQFQNNGVVDDSQLPKDRFSAERLKGVDSTLKIQPAKLEDSAVYLCASSAYALNEQFFGPGTRLTVL.

V and J are TRBV11-2 and TRBJ1-5, with TRBD1 identical over 7 bases. The CDR3 is 15 residues long. CDR1 is SGHAT and CDR2 is FQNNGV in the germline V gene. V gave up 4 bases and J gave up 6 bases; unmatched junction bases: 9. This CDR3 is CASSSGGAAIQPQHF. CDR3 DNA sequence: TGTGCCAGCAGCTCAGGGGGGGCGGCGATTCAGCCCCAGCATTTT.

A few counts support this clonotype. The chain recombines TRBV13 with TRBJ1-1; D call uncertain. The CDR3 contains 13 residues. The V end lost 8 bases, the J end lost 5 bases, and 15 bases lay between the germline ends. Per the germline V gene, CDR1 is PRHDT and CDR2 is FYEKMQ (reference sequence). CDR3 nucleotide sequence: TGTGCCAGCTACCCGCCGTTGGGAACTGAAGCTTTCTTT. Translation gives CASYPPLGTEAFF.

The chain carries TRBV3-1 and TRBJ1-5; no firm D call. Germline values: CDR1 LGHDT, CDR2 YNNKEL (reference sequence). This CDR3 region has 14 residues. Trimming left V 1 base short and J 3 bases short, with 7 bases between. The CDR3 bases are TGTGCCAGCAGCCAAGGACCTCCCAATCAGCCCCAGCATTTT. Encoded protein: CASSQGPPNQPQHF.

The chain recombines TRBV6-2 or TRBV6-3 with TRBJ2-3, with 9 bases lining up with TRBD2. This CDR3 contains 16 residues. CDR1 and CDR2 from the germline V gene are MNHEY and SVGEGT. The ends lost 5 bases at V and 5 bases at J; junction bases unmatched: 11. CDR3 residues: CASSAGRLAGLDTQYF. CDR3 DNA sequence: TGTGCCAGCAGTGCCGGTCGGCTAGCGGGATTAGATACGCAGTATTTT.

The chain uses TRBV21-1 and TRBJ2-1; the table's D call, TRBD2, was not checked against the DNA. TRBV21-1 counts as a pseudogene. The CDR3 runs to 14 residues. CDR3 nucleotide sequence: TGTGCCAGCAGCACCAGCGGGAGGTACAATGAGCAGTTCTTC. Its translation: CASSTSGRYNEQFF.

The CDR3 DNA is TGTGCCACGCGCCAGACAGGGGTTGGAGAGACCCAGTACTTC. As protein: CATRQTGVGETQYF. This rearrangement joins TRBV5-4 to TRBJ2-5; 8 bases align to TRBD1. CDR1 and CDR2 (germline): SGHNT, YYREEE (reference sequence). CDR3 length: 14 residues. The J segment lost 4 bases and the V segment lost 9 bases, leaving 11 bases of the junction unmatched.

The table lists this clonotype with a few counts. The rearrangement joins TRBV10-3 to TRBJ2-5; D uncertain. The CDR3 contains 13 residues. The germline V and J ends were trimmed by 3 bases and 1 base, with 6 bases remaining between them. Per the germline V gene, CDR1 is ENHRY and CDR2 is SYGVKD. DNA of the CDR3: TGTGCCATCAGTGATATGGCCCAAGAGACCCAGTACTTC. It yields the protein CAISDMAQETQYF.

The table lists this clonotype with a few counts. The chain combines TRBV2 with TRBJ2-5; TRBD1 might be the D (6 bases). V was pared by 7 bases and J by 1 base, with 13 bases between. Looked up from germline, CDR1 is SNHLY and CDR2 is FYNNEI. The CDR3 contains 14 residues. CDR3 DNA: TGTGCCAGCAACGTACAGGGATCCCAAGAGACCCAGTACTTC. Protein product: CASNVQGSQETQYF.

This clonotype was detected ten times or more. The J gene is TRBJ2-3, the V gene TRBV29-1; TRBD1 aligns across 10 bases. With 8 bases clipped from V and 5 bases from J, the junction kept 7 bases outside the gene matches. The CDR3 has 13 residues. Germline values: CDR1 SQVTM, CDR2 ANQGSEA. The chain's CDR3 is CSSMDRGIDTQYF. CDR3 bases: TGCAGCTCAATGGACAGGGGGATAGATACGCAGTATTTT.

J is TRBJ2-7 and V is TRBV20-1, with 9 positions matching TRBD1. The CDR3 spans 18 residues. The V gene end was trimmed by 5 bases and the J gene end by 5 bases; junction bases not matched to a gene: 22. CDR1 and CDR2 from the germline V gene are DFQATT and SNEGSKA (reference sequence). The CDR3 protein is CSAPRGTGFSTTLDEQYF. The CDR3 coding sequence is TGCAGTGCTCCCCGTGGGACAGGGTTCTCTACTACTCTAGACGAGCAGTACTTC.

This clonotype was found a few times. The V gene is TRBV15, the J gene TRBJ2-5, with D possibly being TRBD2 (6 bases). The V end lost 3 bases, the J end lost 5 bases, and 19 bases lay between the germline ends. Germline CDR1 reads LNHNV; CDR2 reads YYDKDF (reference sequence). This CDR3 spans 16 amino acids. DNA of the CDR3: TGTGCCACCAGCAGTGGTGATAGCGGTGGGGTGGAGACCCAGTACTTC. Protein product: CATSSGDSGGVETQYF.

The table lists this clonotype with many counts. The J gene is TRBJ2-2, the V gene TRBV4-1; a possible D gene is TRBD2 (7 bases). V was pared by 1 base and J by 5 bases, with 11 bases between. The CDR3 is 15 residues long. Germline V lookup: CDR1 MGHRA, CDR2 YSYEKL. The chain's CDR3 is CASSQGGGRTGELFF. CDR3 coding DNA: TGCGCCAGCAGCCAAGGGGGGGGCCGGACCGGGGAGCTGTTTTTT.

This clonotype was seen only a few times. The V call is TRBV7-2, the J call TRBJ2-4; tentatively, D is TRBD1 or TRBD2 (6 bases each). This CDR3 region has 16 residues. The germline V gene has CDR1 SGHTA and CDR2 FQGNSA. V lost 1 base and J 9 bases, leaving 19 bases between the germline ends. Here the CDR3 DNA reads TGTGCCAGCAGCTTAGGATATACGGGGGCGGAAGGCATTCAGTACTTC. Protein: CASSLGYTGAEGIQYF.

The table lists this clonotype with a few counts. The chain carries TRBV5-1 and TRBJ2-1; 7 bases map to TRBD1. The CDR3 spans 12 residues. The germline V gene has CDR1 SGHRS and CDR2 YFSETQ. V gave up 2 bases and J gave up 10 bases; unmatched junction bases: 3. CDR3 region: CASSFRGQEQFF. CDR3 DNA: TGCGCCAGCAGCTTTAGGGGGCAAGAGCAGTTCTTC.

This chain uses TRBV4-3 with TRBJ1-1; no clear D gene. This CDR3 contains 14 residues. V lost 0 bases, J lost 7 bases, and 12 bases lay in between. Germline V gene data show CDR1 as LGHNA and CDR2 as YSLEER. In nucleotides, the CDR3 is TGCGCCAGCAGCCAAGATATGGCGGTTGGTGAAGCTTTCTTT. Translated, it gives CASSQDMAVGEAFF.

This clonotype was seen only a few times. The rearrangement links TRBV18 to TRBJ2-7; D may correspond to TRBD1 or TRBD2 (5 bases each). Germline values: CDR1 KGHSH, CDR2 LQKENI. The CDR3 is 16 residues long. V gave up 3 bases and J gave up 3 bases, with 18 bases separating them. The DNA for the CDR3 is TGTGCCAGCTCACCTCGTTGGGGGTCCGGAAGCTACGAGCAGTACTTC. Protein sequence: CASSPRWGSGSYEQYF.

As regards this clonotype: A junction boundary mismatches the germline segment, possibly from a read error. The rearrangement joins TRBV9 to TRBJ2-5, with 7 positions matching TRBD1. Germline V gives CDR1 SGDLS, CDR2 YYNGEE. CDR3 size: 14 residues. The DNA for the CDR3 is TGTGCCACCAGCCGACAGGGCGTCCAGGAGACCCAGTACTTC. Its protein is CATSRQGVQETQYF. Full variable domain (outside the CDR3, taken from reference TRBV9 and TRBJ2-5): DSGVTQTPKHLITATGQRVTLRCSPRSGDLSVYWYQQSLDQGLQFLIQYYNGEERAKGNILERFSAQQFPDLHSELNLSSLELGDSALYFCATSRQGVQETQYFGPGTRLLVL.

In its sample, this clonotype was seen a few times. V and J are TRBV9 and TRBJ2-1; 12 nucleotides line up with TRBD2. The CDR3 contains 16 residues. Germline CDR1 and CDR2: SGDLS and YYNGEE. With 0 bases clipped from V and 7 bases from J, the junction kept 5 bases outside the gene matches. The DNA of the CDR3 is TGTGCCAGCAGCGTAGGGCTAGCGGGAGGGTTTAATGAGCAGTTCTTC. It specifies CASSVGLAGGFNEQFF.

The table lists this clonotype with many counts. V and J are TRBV29-1 and TRBJ2-5; D might be TRBD1 or TRBD2, each matching 6 bases. V was cut by 4 bases and J by 1 base, with 13 bases left in between. The CDR3 loop spans 14 amino acids. The germline CDR1 and CDR2 sequences are SQVTM and ANQGSEA. CDR3 nucleotide sequence: TGCAGCGTTGTCAGGGGTAGCGGCCAAGAGACCCAGTACTTC. Protein: CSVVRGSGQETQYF. The entire variable domain, with the rest obtained from reference TRBV29-1 and TRBJ2-5, is as follows: SAVISQKPSRDICQRGTSLTIQCQVDSQVTMMFWYRQQPGQSLTLIATANQGSEATYESGFVIDKFPISRPNLTFSTLTVSNMSPEDSSIYLCSVVRGSGQETQYFGPGTRLLVL.

This clonotype was seen a handful of times. Mismatch with germline at one junction end may stem from a read error. The V call is TRBV7-7, the J call TRBJ2-3; tentative D call: TRBD1 (6 bases). Germline V gene lookup returns CDR1 SSHAT and CDR2 FNYEAQ (reference sequence). The length of the CDR3 is 15 residues. CDR3 sequence reads: CASSFGQTDTDTQYF. The DNA of the CDR3 is TGTGCTAGCAGCTTTGGACAGACAGACACAGATACGCAGTATTTT.